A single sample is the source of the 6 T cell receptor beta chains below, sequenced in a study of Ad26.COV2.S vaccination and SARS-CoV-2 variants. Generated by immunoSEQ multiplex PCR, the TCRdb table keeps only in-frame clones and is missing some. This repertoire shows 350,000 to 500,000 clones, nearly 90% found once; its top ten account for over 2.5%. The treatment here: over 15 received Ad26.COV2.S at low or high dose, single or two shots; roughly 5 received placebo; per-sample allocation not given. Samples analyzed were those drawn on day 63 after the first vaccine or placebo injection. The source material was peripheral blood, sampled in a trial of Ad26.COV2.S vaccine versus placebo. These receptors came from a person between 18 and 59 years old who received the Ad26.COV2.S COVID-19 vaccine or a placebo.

The CDR3 nucleotides read TGTGCCAGCAGCTCCTCTAGCGGCAACTACAATGAGCAGTTCTTC. Translation gives CASSSSSGNYNEQFF. V is TRBV7-3 and J is TRBJ2-1; 7 nucleotides align to TRBD2. The CDR3 runs 15 residues. The V and J ends lost 4 bases and 3 bases, in that order; junction bases with no gene match: 6. Germline CDR1 and CDR2: SGHTA and FQGTGA.

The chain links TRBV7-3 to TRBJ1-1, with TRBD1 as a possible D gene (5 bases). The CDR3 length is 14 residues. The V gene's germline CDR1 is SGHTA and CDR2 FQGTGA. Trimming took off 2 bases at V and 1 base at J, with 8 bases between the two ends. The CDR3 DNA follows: TGTGCCAGCAGCTTAGGGGACGGGAACACTGAAGCTTTCTTT. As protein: CASSLGDGNTEAFF.

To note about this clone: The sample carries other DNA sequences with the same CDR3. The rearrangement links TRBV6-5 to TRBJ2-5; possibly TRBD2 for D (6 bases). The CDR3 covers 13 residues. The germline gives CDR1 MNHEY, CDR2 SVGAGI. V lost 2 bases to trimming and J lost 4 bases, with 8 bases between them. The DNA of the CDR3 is TGTGCCAGCAGTTACCAGGGAGGAGAGACCCAGTACTTC. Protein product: CASSYQGGETQYF.

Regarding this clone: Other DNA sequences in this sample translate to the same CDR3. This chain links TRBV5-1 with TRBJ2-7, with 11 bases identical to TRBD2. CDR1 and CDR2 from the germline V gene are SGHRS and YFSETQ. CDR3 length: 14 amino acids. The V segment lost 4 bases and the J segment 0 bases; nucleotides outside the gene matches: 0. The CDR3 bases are TGCGCCAGCAGCCTAGCGGGGGGCTCCTACGAGCAGTACTTC. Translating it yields CASSLAGGSYEQYF.

CDR3 amino acids: CASSQLGTGIHLAKNIQYF. DNA for the CDR3: TGTGCCAGCAGTCAACTGGGGACAGGGATCCACTTAGCCAAAAACATTCAGTACTTC. The genes are TRBV6-6 and TRBJ2-4; 9 bases are a match to TRBD1. CDR3 length: 19 amino acids. V shed 5 bases, J shed 0 bases, and the junction held 14 bases outside the gene matches. Germline loops: CDR1 MNHNY, CDR2 SVGAGI (reference sequence).

The CDR3 here is CASSRSGGTGELFF. DNA of the CDR3: TGTGCCAGCAGCCGTAGCGGGGGGACCGGGGAGCTGTTTTTT. V gene TRBV7-2 combines with J gene TRBJ2-2; 10 bases agree with TRBD2. The CDR3 runs 14 residues. The V and J ends lost 5 bases and 5 bases, in that order; junction bases with no gene match: 2. Per germline, CDR1 SGHTA and CDR2 FQGNSA.